This TCR beta chain derives from a study of blood T cell repertoires in COVID-19 (dated by TCRdb to between 2020 and 2021). In the study overall: The collaborator samples originated in the United States, Italy and Spain and spanned the acute and convalescent phases of COVID-19. The material from the prospective study consisted of cDNA or gDNA derived from T cells, B-cell-depleted T cells, or PBMCs. Subjects who had been exposed to COVID-19, were actively infected with it, or had recovered from it provided the deeply sampled blood TCRbeta repertoires that made up the dataset. The repertoires were made available in a free public database intended to serve as a resource for research on the immune response to SARS-CoV-2. Samples came from the ongoing ImmuneRACE study (first 160 participants) plus 1,254 subjects from 6 global collaborators. The sample metadata nearly always contained a de-identified subject ID, COVID-19 status, age in years and sex. HLA class I and class II types, where available, came from metadata supplied by the sample provider rather than from assay-based typing.

Enrolling through a virtual design, the prospective study's participants ranged in age from roughly 18 to 89 years and lived across 24 United States geographic areas. In the prospective study, participants were assigned to cohorts based on the clinical history participants reported in a screening survey and a study questionnaire. Each participant in the prospective study had whole blood, serum and a nasopharyngeal or oropharyngeal swab collected by mobile phlebotomists. Additional blood draws and questionnaires over an approximately two-month period could optionally be provided by prospective study participants. Blood samples from the prospective study were shipped frozen or at room temperature prior to DNA extraction. Points the paper makes about the study in general: Clinical and demographic metadata were provided uncurated, with the amount varying by source and participant.

The immunoSEQ Assay, a bias-controlled multiplex PCR, was used to amplify TCRbeta CDR3 regions from genomic DNA. In the source study's methods: The number of nucleated cells in each sample was estimated from the amplification of reference gene primers within the assay. Sequence reads were collapsed and filtered to measure the absolute abundance of every unique TCRbeta CDR3 rearrangement. For each sample, productive Simpson clonality was calculated by taking the square root of Simpson's diversity index across productive rearrangements. Not all clones reach the TCRdb copy of this immuneACCESS table, which keeps in-frame sequences only. Checked studies attribute under half of the gap to unresolved V genes and leave the rest unexplained. For V, J and clone size, that table is used; D and trimming come from the DNA. This sample gives about 81,000 clones in total; around 89% of them show up just once. Approximately 1% of the sample belongs to the ten largest clones.

To note about this clone: Its antigen is not yet known. Per-base quality was not reported, and no clone a single base away is much larger than it.

The sample taken for sequencing was PBMCs or T cells enriched from blood (not recorded which). The sequence derives from a woman between 45 and 60 years old with acute COVID-19.

At the DNA level, the sequence is TGCGCCAGCAGGAGGGAGGGCCTTTCTTCCTACGAGCAGTACTTC. Its amino acids are CASRREGLSSYEQYF. The rearranged chain carries TRBV10-2 and TRBJ2-7, and TRBD2 matches 7 of the central bases. The CDR3 runs 15 residues from the cysteine to the phenylalanine. Only the CDR3 region is kept as DNA, spanning 45 bases read in frame from base 1. Trimmed from V: 6 bases; trimmed from J: 1 base; junction bases lacking a gene match: 9. CDR1 and CDR2 are drawn from the germline V gene: WSHSY, SAAADI.